These T cell receptor beta chains were read from a single sample in a study of cytomegalovirus exposure and HLA in healthy donors. TCRdb keeps only in-frame clones here, not all; method: immunoSEQ multiplex PCR. This table lists over 200,000 clones. Material: PBMCs. Receptors originate from a woman in her 30s in good health and CMV-seropositive. The CDR3 runs from the conserved cysteine through the conserved F or W. The D gene is left open where the match is weak.

cdr3_aa: CASSIDLRGFEAFF
d_call: NA
v_call: TRBV19

cdr3_aa: CASSYDYTQYF
d_call: NA
v_call: TRBV6-6

cdr3_aa: CASSYTGVGRTDTQYF
d_call: TRBD1
v_call: TRBV6-5

cdr3_aa: CSVMTGFPSYEQYF
d_call: NA
v_call: TRBV29-1

cdr3_aa: CASSLEETGGDGYTF
d_call: TRBD1
v_call: TRBV7-6

cdr3_aa: CASTEGPWTDGYTF
d_call: NA
v_call: TRBV28

cdr3_aa: CASSFSGIFSNEQFF
d_call: NA
v_call: TRBV25-1

cdr3_aa: CASSPDSQAFF
d_call: NA
v_call: TRBV6-5

cdr3_aa: CASSLPPGTANTEAFF
d_call: TRBD1
v_call: TRBV7-6

cdr3_aa: CASSPEMRVKTEAFF
d_call: NA
v_call: TRBV18

cdr3_aa: CASSQTGSKSGANVLTF
d_call: NA
v_call: TRBV4-2

cdr3_aa: CASSIEGVGNTEAFF
d_call: NA
v_call: TRBV19

cdr3_aa: CASSARQGATDTQYF
d_call: TRBD1
v_call: TRBV7-2

cdr3_aa: CASSSVGPANEQYF
d_call: NA
v_call: TRBV19

cdr3_aa: CASSVGGGHSYEQYF
d_call: NA
v_call: TRBV9

cdr3_aa: CASSSSGGNYQPQHF
d_call: TRBD1
v_call: TRBV9

cdr3_aa: CASRRTSNEQFF
d_call: TRBD2
v_call: TRBV2

cdr3_aa: CASRWAIDTEAFF
d_call: NA
v_call: TRBV19

cdr3_aa: CASSSRWDTKNYGYTF
d_call: NA
v_call: TRBV28

cdr3_aa: CATRPGQPPYEQYF
d_call: TRBD1
v_call: TRBV15

cdr3_aa: CARSPTGGDIQYF
d_call: NA
v_call: TRBV5-3

cdr3_aa: CASSPGDRGAPNEKLFF
d_call: TRBD1
v_call: TRBV9

cdr3_aa: CASSLSPGQGAPEAFF
d_call: TRBD1
v_call: TRBV28

cdr3_aa: CASSLAPSGGRDTQYF
d_call: TRBD2
v_call: TRBV7-7